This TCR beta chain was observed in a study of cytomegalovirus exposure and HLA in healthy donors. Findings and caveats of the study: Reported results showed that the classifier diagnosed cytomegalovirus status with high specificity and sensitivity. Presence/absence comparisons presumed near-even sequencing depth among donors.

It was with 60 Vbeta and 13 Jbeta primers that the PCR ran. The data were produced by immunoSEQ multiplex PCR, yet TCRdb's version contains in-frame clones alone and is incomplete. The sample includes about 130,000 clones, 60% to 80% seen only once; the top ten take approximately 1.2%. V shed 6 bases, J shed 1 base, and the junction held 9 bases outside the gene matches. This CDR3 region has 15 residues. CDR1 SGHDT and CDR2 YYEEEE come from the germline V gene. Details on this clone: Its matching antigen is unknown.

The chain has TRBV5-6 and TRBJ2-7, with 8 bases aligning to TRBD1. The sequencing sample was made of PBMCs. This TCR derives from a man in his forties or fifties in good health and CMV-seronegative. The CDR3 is CASTVWTGRSYEQYF. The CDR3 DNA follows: TGTGCCAGCACCGTATGGACAGGGCGATCCTACGAGCAGTACTTC.